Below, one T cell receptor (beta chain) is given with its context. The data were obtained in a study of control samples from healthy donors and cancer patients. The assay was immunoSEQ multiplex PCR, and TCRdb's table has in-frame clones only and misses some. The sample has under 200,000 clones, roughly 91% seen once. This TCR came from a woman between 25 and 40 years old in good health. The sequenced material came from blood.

CDR3 in amino acids: CAIGTSGRDEQFF. CDR3 DNA: TGTGCCATAGGGACTAGCGGGAGAGATGAGCAGTTCTTC. This chain uses TRBV10-3 with TRBJ2-1, with 14 bases identical to TRBD2. Per the germline V gene, CDR1 is ENHRY and CDR2 is SYGVKD. The J segment lost 8 bases and the V segment lost 9 bases, leaving 3 bases of the junction unmatched. CDR3 length: 13 amino acids.